The 11 T cell receptor beta chains given below trace back to one sample, sequenced in a study of beta chain features in type 1 diabetes. Antigens for these TCRs are unknown. Study-level results: In all four CD4+ subsets, TCRB CDR3 length was significantly, moderately reduced in type 1 diabetes.

Expressed TCRB transcripts got sequenced, as all isolated RNA was reverse transcribed. Clones were read by immunoSEQ multiplex PCR, and TCRdb kept only the in-frame ones, dropping some. The repertoire includes fewer than 300,000 clones, about a tenth of them detected once, and around 0.017% sits in the top ten. The sequenced sample consisted of naive CD4+ T cells from blood. These receptor sequences come from a man aged 30 to 45 with type 1 diabetes.

This clone was picked up a small number of times. The gene calls are TRBV18 and TRBJ1-2; TRBD1 is a possible D gene (5 bases). Trimming removed 5 bases at V and 5 bases at J, with 15 bases between. In germline, CDR1 is KGHSH, CDR2 LQKENI. There are 14 residues in the CDR3. This CDR3 reads CASSNQGILYGYTF. The DNA for the CDR3 is TGTGCCAGCTCAAATCAGGGAATCCTATATGGCTACACCTTC. Full variable domain (rest looked up from reference TRBV18 and TRBJ1-2): NAGVMQNPRHLVRRRGQEARLRCSPMKGHSHVYWYRQLPEEGLKFMVYLQKENIIDESGMPKERFSAEFPKEGPSILRIQQVVRGDSAAYFCASSNQGILYGYTFGSGTRLTVV.

The rearrangement uses TRBV5-1 and TRBJ2-7; TRBD1 aligns across 8 bases. Germline CDR1 and CDR2: SGHRS and YFSETQ. The trim removed 2 bases at V and 3 bases at J, leaving 13 bases unmatched. The CDR3 spans 17 residues. This chain's CDR3 is CASSLTTGTGSYYEQYF. As DNA, the CDR3 is TGCGCCAGCAGCTTAACAACCGGGACAGGATCCTACTACGAGCAGTACTTC.

The chain joins TRBV6-6 to TRBJ2-7; 8 nucleotides agree with TRBD1. V was pared by 6 bases and J by 1 base, with 11 bases of the junction left unmatched. Germline lookup yields CDR1 MNHNY and CDR2 SVGAGI (reference sequence). This CDR3 region has 16 residues. CDR3 DNA sequence: TGTGCCAGCAGCCCCCTCGGGACAGGCCCTTCCTACGAGCAGTACTTC. It codes for CASSPLGTGPSYEQYF.

The chain combines TRBV4-3 with TRBJ2-5; D is unclear. Trimming removed 0 bases at V and 3 bases at J, with 11 bases between. Germline loops: CDR1 LGHNA, CDR2 YSLEER. This CDR3 has 15 amino acids. The chain's CDR3 is CASSQDVAVKETQYF. In DNA form, the CDR3 reads TGCGCCAGCAGCCAAGATGTGGCAGTCAAAGAGACCCAGTACTTC.

This chain links TRBV7-3 with TRBJ2-3, with TRBD2 matching over 8 bases. CDR1 is SGHTA, CDR2 FQGTGA, per germline. Trimming removed 3 bases from V and 4 bases from J; junction bases left unmatched: 3. The CDR3 runs 14 residues. The CDR3 is CASSFGGAADTQYF. The CDR3, as DNA: TGTGCCAGCAGCTTCGGGGGGGCCGCAGATACGCAGTATTTT.

This clone was observed a handful of times. The genes are TRBV2 and TRBJ1-5; D call uncertain. Per germline, CDR1 SNHLY and CDR2 FYNNEI. V lost 8 bases, J lost 4 bases, and 15 bases lay in between. This CDR3 contains 14 residues. CDR3 in amino acids: CASRGANLNQPQHF. CDR3 in DNA: TGTGCCAGCCGGGGAGCAAACCTAAATCAGCCCCAGCATTTT.

The CDR3 sequence: CATRSSGNTIYF. The DNA of the CDR3 is TGTGCCACCAGGAGCTCTGGAAACACCATATATTTT. The chain combines TRBV6-5 with TRBJ1-3; no firm D call. The CDR3 runs to 12 residues. The germline V gene has CDR1 MNHEY and CDR2 SVGAGI. The V end was cut by 10 bases, the J end by 0 bases, with 7 bases between.

This sequence joins TRBV11-3 and TRBJ2-5; no definite D call. The CDR3 covers 13 residues. The V gene's germline CDR1 is SGHNT and CDR2 YENEEA. V lost 0 bases and J lost 4, with 6 bases in between. The CDR3 region is CASSLDRRETQYF. In DNA, the CDR3 is TGTGCCAGCAGCTTAGATCGGAGAGAGACCCAGTACTTC. Based on the CDR3 plus reference TRBV11-3 and TRBJ2-5, the full variable domain is EAGVVQSPRYKIIEKKQPVAFWCNPISGHNTLYWYLQNLGQGPELLIRYENEEAVDDSQLPKDRFSAERLKGVDSTLKIQPAELGDSAVYLCASSLDRRETQYFGPGTRLLVL.

V is TRBV4-1 and J is TRBJ1-1; D remains ambiguous. Germline V gives CDR1 MGHRA, CDR2 YSYEKL. V was trimmed by 4 bases and J by 1 base, leaving 13 bases between them. This CDR3 contains 15 residues. The DNA for the CDR3 is TGCGCCAGCAGCCCAACCGGACGGGAGAACACTGAAGCTTTCTTT. Residues: CASSPTGRENTEAFF.

This chain connects TRBV27 to TRBJ1-6; 7 nucleotides align to TRBD1. The CDR3 loop spans 12 amino acids. Trimming at V came to 9 bases and at J to 9 bases, leaving 5 bases not matched to a gene. Per the germline V gene, CDR1 is MNHEY and CDR2 is SMNVEV (reference sequence). The CDR3 DNA sequence: TGTGCCAGTAGACAGGGAGGTTCACCCCTCCACTTT. As protein: CASRQGGSPLHF.

This clone was observed a few times. The chain uses TRBV4-3 and TRBJ1-2; D remains ambiguous. Germline V gene data show CDR1 as LGHNA and CDR2 as YSLEER. V lost 4 bases and J lost 8, with 14 bases in between. This CDR3 spans 13 amino acids. Here the CDR3 DNA reads TGCGCCAGCAGCCCCCAGGCCTTCGAGGGCTACACCTTC. It yields the protein CASSPQAFEGYTF.